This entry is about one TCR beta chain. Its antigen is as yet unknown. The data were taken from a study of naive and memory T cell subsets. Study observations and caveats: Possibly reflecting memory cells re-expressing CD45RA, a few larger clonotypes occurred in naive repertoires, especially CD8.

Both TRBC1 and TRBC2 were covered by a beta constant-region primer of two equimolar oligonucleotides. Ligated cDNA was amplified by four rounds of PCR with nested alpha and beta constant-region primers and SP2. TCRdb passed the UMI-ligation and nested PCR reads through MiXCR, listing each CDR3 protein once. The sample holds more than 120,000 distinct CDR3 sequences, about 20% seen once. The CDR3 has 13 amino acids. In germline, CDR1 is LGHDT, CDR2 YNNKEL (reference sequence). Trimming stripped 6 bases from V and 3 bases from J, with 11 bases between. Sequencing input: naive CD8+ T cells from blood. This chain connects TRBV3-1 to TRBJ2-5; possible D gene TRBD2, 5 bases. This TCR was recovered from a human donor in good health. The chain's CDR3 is CASSTSVEETQYF. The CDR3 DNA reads TGTGCCAGCAGTACTAGTGTTGAAGAGACCCAGTACTTC.